This T cell receptor (beta chain) was identified during a study of blood T cell repertoires in COVID-19. Study as a whole: COVID-19 samples collected from the United States, Italy and Spain covered acute and convalescent phases. The cDNA or gDNA used as material had been derived from T cells, B-cell-depleted T cells, or PBMCs.

As originally analysed: Estimated nucleated cell counts came from reference gene primer amplification. The method was immunoSEQ multiplex PCR; TCRdb's version includes in-frame clones alone and lacks a portion of them. V and J calls and clone size come straight from that table; D and trimming were deduced from the DNA. This sample has fewer than 500,000 clones; 75% to 90% occur once, and the top ten carry almost 1.5%. CDR1 SGHDT and CDR2 YYEEEE come from the germline V gene. The CDR3 is 14 amino acids. Germline trimming cut 4 bases from V and 3 bases from J; bases unmatched to any gene: 3. The chain couples TRBV5-6 to TRBJ1-5; TRBD1 matches at 8 bases. The clonotype was recovered from a woman aged 25 to 45 with active or convalescent COVID-19. Sequencing was done on a sample of peripheral blood. The DNA of the CDR3 is TGTGCCAGCAGCGCGGACAGGGTCAATCAGCCCCAGCATTTT. Its protein is CASSADRVNQPQHF.